This T cell receptor beta chain was recorded in a study of T cell repertoires in cytomegalovirus infection. Overall study context: Matching HLA type, along with CMV infection, was indicated by public TCR beta signatures.

Germline lookup yields CDR1 MNHEY and CDR2 SVGEGT. J was trimmed by 0 bases and V by 6 bases; bases with no gene match: 10. The CDR3 length is 18 residues. This clonotype was counted a few times. Antigen specificity is unknown. Study-wide results and caveats: Predominance within the ex vivo response was attributable to HLA-C-restricted CMV-specific TCR beta clonotypes.

TCRdb reprocessed the reads via MiXCR and lists one record per CDR3 protein. The table records under 350,000 distinct CDR3 sequences, around 20% of them present only once. This TCR was sampled from a human donor in good health (CMV status not recorded). Some clones in this sample may be carry-over from other donors' samples. The source material was cultured PBMCs, sampled from culture after CMV antigen stimulation. V is TRBV6-2 or TRBV6-3 and J is TRBJ2-1; 11 nucleotides agree with TRBD2. CDR3 bases: TGTGCCAGCAGAGCCCTAGCGGGAGGCCACAGCTCCTACAATGAGCAGTTCTTC. Its protein product is CASRALAGGHSSYNEQFF.